This record concerns one T cell receptor beta chain sequence. What antigen it recognizes has not been identified. Per-base qualities were not stored, and no clone one base away is much larger. As encoded in the germline V gene, CDR1 is SGHRS while CDR2 is YFSETQ. From the cysteine through the phenylalanine, the CDR3 covers 16 amino acids. Kept here is only the CDR3 DNA, which spans 48 bases and is read in frame from base 1. The V end gives up 0 bases and the J end 5 bases, leaving 7 bases in the junction not matched to a gene. The data were taken from a study of cytomegalovirus exposure and HLA in healthy donors (dated by TCRdb to between 2016 and 2019). Regarding the research as a whole: According to an earlier analysis of 587 of the donors, roughly 180 million T cells yielded over 90 million unique TCR beta sequences and about 300 Gb of sequence data. Both class I and class II loci were covered by HLA typing, at four-digit resolution. The study aimed to test whether cataloging public T cell receptors could reveal signatures of past pathogen exposure. Among about 360 genotyped donors of the cohort, an average of roughly 240,000 unique TCR beta nucleotide sequences were sequenced per donor, around 20% of them non-productive. To study patterns of TCR occurrence, a later analysis re-analyzed previously published TCR beta repertoires from 666 donors and added high-resolution HLA genotyping. High-throughput TCR immunosequencing, statistical association of individual TCRs with disease status, and machine learning were combined to predict cytomegalovirus infection status. Rather than using new phenotypic data, the later analysis identified candidate immune exposures from TCR beta sequences and from how often those sequences occurred across donors. A separate validation cohort of about 110 different subjects was used in addition to the 666-subject first cohort. The genetic ancestry cluster associated with self-reported Caucasian donors included about 81% of the roughly 400 genotyped donors. The number of donors typed differed by locus, with 629-630 for A, B, C, DRB1 and DQB1, around 520 for DQA1, 600 to 610 for DPA1, and over 400 for DPB1. Every discovery cohort repertoire had been produced on one sequencing platform. Alongside the repertoire data, information on donor age, sex, ethnicity and CMV serostatus was compiled. Around 330 gigabases of sequencing data and around 90 million unique TCR sequences made up an early release that covered nearly 650 HLA-typed donors. Roughly five DR-DQ haplotypes were handled as single units for association and clustering because linkage in the cohort was strong. In an earlier analysis of several hundred of the donors, high-throughput TCR beta sequencing was used to judge whether each TCR beta V gene segment behaved as functional or pseudogenic. The T cell repertoires of roughly 660 subjects were profiled by immunosequencing and related to cytomegalovirus serostatus. A later genetic analysis used genome-wide SNP genotypes for about 55% of the 666 donors, treating that subset as a discovery cohort. What the work shows at the level of the full study, not this receptor alone: A later analysis found that TCR association rates varied across HLA loci, with DRB1 alleles showing the most associated TCRs and HLA-C alleles the fewest. This cohort had only TCR beta chains sequenced, and the lack of alpha or paired-chain data limited which features could be detected. A cluster of highly shared sequence variants was judged likely to be a technical artifact of the sequencing pipeline. The authors suggested that the approach could potentially be extended to other disease states and immunological phenotypes. In vitro tests confirmed that a few of the cytomegalovirus-associated TCR beta chains recognize cytomegalovirus antigens. The classifier was reported to diagnose cytomegalovirus status with high specificity and sensitivity in both the original cohort and the validation cohort. Immune exposure information for the cohort was limited to CMV serostatus. Correlated functional status among segregating V segments might be attributable to linkage disequilibrium, but an unknown experimental factor could not be ruled out. Across donors, most TCR sequences were observed very rarely, whereas some public TCRs were present in many individuals. The 87-base-pair reads could not distinguish some IMGT-functional V segments, including TRBV6-2 and TRBV6-3, so those segments were excluded. Strong co-occurrence of HLA alleles, especially DR and DQ, made assigning TCR associations to individual alleles difficult. Broadly in line with IMGT annotations, most TCR beta V segments showed up in productive rearrangements about 87% or about 30% of the time in an earlier analysis of about 500 of the donors. A later genetic analysis reported fewer N-insertions in productive TCRs among donors in an Asian-associated ancestry cluster than the roughly 670-donor mean. A further reported finding was that TCR beta sequences accurately predicted the HLA-A and HLA-B alleles for most subjects in the first cohort. Because some donors lacked HLA typing at each locus, the association tests relied only on the typed subset. In the study, 150 to 200 TCR beta chains were listed as associated with cytomegalovirus. A later analysis found that most CMV-associated TCR beta chains appeared HLA-restricted, with HLA associations seemingly driven largely by CMV exposure. Specific HLA alleles were associated with 15,000 to 20,000 TCR beta sequences at a false discovery rate of 0.05 in a later analysis. According to a later analysis, parvovirus B19, influenza, CMV and Epstein-Barr virus appeared linked to several top co-occurrence clusters. An association between a missense DCLRE1C variant and V-gene and J-gene trimming of TCR beta chains was found in a later genetic analysis and replicated in an independent cohort. The presence/absence analyses assumed that sequencing depth was roughly uniform across donors, and that assumption may not be true. Because counts were too low, seventeen rarely observed V segments, including chromosome 9 orphons, were left out of the earlier analysis of approximately 500 of the donors. In a later analysis, HLA-associated TCR beta chains showed more clonal expansion and lower generation probabilities than non-associated chains that were equally common.

The library was made by the immunoSEQ multiplex PCR assay. A mixture of 60 forward primers for TCR Vbeta segments and 13 reverse primers for TCR Jbeta segments was used in the multiplex PCR. A multiplex PCR assay on genomic DNA amplified the CDR3 region of rearranged TCR beta genes. The amplified TCR beta libraries were sequenced on the Illumina HiSeq System as 87-base-pair reads. Per the original workflow: In a later analysis, some 80 million unique TCR beta chains were counted across the 500 to 700 repertoires, and around 10 million of these chains were shared by at least two donors. Raw reads were error-corrected and collapsed into unique sequences with a nearest-neighbor algorithm that merged closely related sequences to remove PCR and sequencing errors. Alignment of CDR3 sequences to IMGT reference sequences was used to assign V, D and J gene segments. For a sequence to be retained, at least a six-nucleotide match to both a V gene segment and a J gene segment was required. A rearrangement was called productive if the CDR3 had no stop codons and remained in frame with V and J, and every other rearrangement was called non-productive. Following IMGT convention, CDR3 was defined as the stretch from the second conserved V-encoded cysteine to the conserved J-encoded phenylalanine. The earlier analysis of about 500 of the donors excluded sequences that lacked an unambiguous match to a single V gene segment. An earlier analysis of several hundred of the donors classified V segments as functional when productive rearrangements were above 56.7% and as segregating when the standard deviation between donors was above 5%. A statistical classification framework was built to diagnose cytomegalovirus status from the catalog of TCR beta chain sequences. In a later analysis, TCR nucleotide sequences were compared against IMGT/GENE-DB human TR gene sequences so that V and J genes could be assigned. Using the TCRdist pipeline, a later analysis assigned CDR3 sequences along with most-parsimonious VDJ recombination scenarios. In a later analysis, each TCR beta chain was defined by its CDR3 amino acid sequence together with its V-gene family, and reads without a unique V-gene family were excluded. In a later analysis, 500 to 700 highly shared, low-generation-probability nucleotide sequences were removed to address suspected cross-contamination and a sequencing artifact. In a later analysis, a clonal expansion index for each public chain was calculated from normalized within-repertoire ranks of inferred template counts. In a later analysis, generation probabilities were computed with a VDJ recombination model fitted to out-of-frame rearrangements, and the resulting probabilities were checked against IGoR. Hypergeometric tests were used in a later analysis to score TCR-TCR, TCR-HLA and TCR-CMV co-occurrence, with a repertoire-size bias correction applied to the TCR pairs. In a later analysis, false discovery rates were estimated by permuting HLA or CMV assignments 20 times. In a later analysis, co-occurring TCRs were grouped with DBSCAN, and TCRdist sequence similarity was added when clustering was performed within HLA-allele-positive subsets. Co-occurrence clustering excluded repertoires with fewer than 30,000 or more than 120,000 public chains, plus five with anomalous nucleotide sharing. This immuneACCESS table, as held by TCRdb, lists in-frame sequences with V and J called but not all clones. Of the missing ones, under half trace to an unresolved V gene in checked studies; the others have no known cause. D and trimming come from the DNA, and the V and J calls and clone size come from that table. The sample profile shows about 120,000 clones; about 74% of them were found once. The ten largest account for approximately 2.6% of the sample.

In total, more than 500 healthy bone marrow donors made up the cohort. At the time of sampling, every cohort member was nominally healthy, though immune exposures that went unrecorded were likely present. The donor tested CMV seronegative, placing the donor among the 350 or so seronegative members of the cohort. A peripheral blood sample was provided by each donor, and peripheral blood mononuclear cells were used for TCR beta sequencing. The Qiagen DNeasy Blood Extraction Kit was used to extract genomic DNA from the blood cell samples. Sequences were obtained from PBMCs. The receptor was isolated from a female donor in good health and CMV-seronegative. Recombination connected TRBV5-1 to TRBJ2-5; 10 central bases correspond to TRBD2. The CDR3 region: CASSLALGAGGETQYF. Read as DNA, the sequence is TGCGCCAGCAGCTTGGCGCTTGGAGCGGGGGGGGAGACCCAGTACTTC.